The TCR beta chain under discussion was sequenced for a study of blood T cell repertoires in COVID-19. Across the study: The United States, Italy and Spain provided the acute and convalescent COVID-19 samples. Nucleic acid was either cDNA or gDNA, and it came from T cells, B-cell-depleted T cells, or PBMCs.

As originally analysed: Estimation of nucleated cell counts was performed using reference gene primer amplification. The assay was immunoSEQ multiplex PCR, and TCRdb's table has in-frame clones only and misses some. V and J calls and clone size come straight from that table; D and trimming were deduced from the DNA. The sample has more than 90,000 clones, roughly 85% seen once. V trimming: 9 bases; J trimming: 2 bases; junction bases outside the gene matches: 11. The CDR3 sequence is 15 residues long. CDR1 and CDR2 from the germline V gene are MDHEN and SYDVKM. The source of this sequence is an elderly man with acute or convalescent COVID-19. The V call is TRBV28, the J call TRBJ1-2; 8 bases match TRBD1. The sample taken for sequencing was peripheral blood. The DNA for the CDR3 is TGTGCCAGTCTCCCTTCGGGACAGGCCAACTATGGCTACACCTTC. Encoded protein: CASLPSGQANYGYTF.